This T cell receptor (beta chain) was captured by sequencing in a study of blood T cells in healthy people across ages. A second PCR, run for roughly 7 to 11 cycles, used a sample-barcoded 5' primer plus a J-beta primer mix. Each CDR3 protein gets one entry after TCRdb re-called the 5' RACE reads with MiXCR. The sample yields roughly 1,700,000 distinct CDR3 sequences, 28% seen once. The CDR3 is 16 amino acids. Trimming left V 4 bases short and J 1 base short, with 13 bases between. Germline assignment: CDR1 LNHNV and CDR2 YYDKDF (reference sequence). Sequencing was carried out using blood. The receptor was isolated from a woman in her twenties or thirties in good health. The V call is TRBV15, the J call TRBJ1-4; D might be TRBD1 (5 bases). This CDR3 reads CATSTTAGRTNEKLFF. In DNA form, the CDR3 reads TGTGCCACCAGCACAACCGCAGGGAGAACTAATGAAAAACTGTTTTTT.